The rows below give T cell receptor beta chains drawn from one sample of a study of blood T cell repertoires in COVID-19. Repertoires were generated with immunoSEQ multiplex PCR, while TCRdb's copy carries only in-frame clones and drops some. The data hold 250,000 to 400,000 clones, with around nine tenths observed a single time. The sample was PBMCs or T cells enriched from blood (not recorded which). These receptors originate from a man between 60 and 70 years old who had recovered from COVID-19. Each CDR3 is given with its conserved first and last residue. The D gene is left open where the match is weak. Not all rows give a size; the values are once, few, many and, for expanded clones, a class.

-	-	TRBV11-2	TRBJ1-2	TGTGCCAGCAGCTTATCGCCAACAGGGCAGGGCTATGGCTACACCTTC	CASSLSPTGQGYGYTF
TRBD2	-	TRBV11-2	TRBJ2-5	TGTGCCGGTCTAGCGGGAGGAGAGACCCAGTACTTC	CAGLAGGETQYF
-	few	TRBV7-9	TRBJ1-1	TGTGCCAGCAGCTACCGATTGGGGGGAAGTACTGAAGCTTTCTTT	CASSYRLGGSTEAFF
TRBD2	-	TRBV19	TRBJ2-3	TGTGCCAGTAGTCCCAGCGAGCGGGAAAGCACAGATACGCAGTATTTT	CASSPSERESTDTQYF
TRBD2	-	TRBV28	TRBJ2-1	TGTGCCAGCAGTTTAAGACTAGCGGGAGGGAATGAGCAGTTCTTC	CASSLRLAGGNEQFF
TRBD2	-	TRBV20-1	TRBJ2-1	TGCAGTGCTAGTTCTAGCGGGAGGTCACGCAATGAGCAGTTCTTC	CSASSSGRSRNEQFF
TRBD1	-	TRBV19	TRBJ2-5	TGTGCCAGTAGTATCGCGAAGGGGGCACAGTTTGGAGAGACCCAGTACTTC	CASSIAKGAQFGETQYF
-	-	TRBV5-6	TRBJ2-3	TGTGCCAGCAGCTTCTTGGCAGGGCAAGGCACAGATACGCAGTATTTT	CASSFLAGQGTDTQYF
-	-	TRBV12-3/TRBV12-4	TRBJ1-6	TGTGCCAGCACTGGACAGTACAATTCACCCCTCCACTTT	CASTGQYNSPLHF
TRBD2	-	TRBV5-1	TRBJ2-6	TGCGCCAGCAGCTTGGTCTTTGTCCTAGCGGGAGGGCACGGGGCCAACGTCCTGACTTTC	CASSLVFVLAGGHGANVLTF
-	-	TRBV28	TRBJ1-3	TGTGCCAGCAGTCTCGGGGGAAATGGAAACACCATATATTTT	CASSLGGNGNTIYF
-	-	TRBV12-3/TRBV12-4	TRBJ1-1	TGTGCCAGCAGTTTAGGGCGGCAAGCTTTCTTT	CASSLGRQAFF
-	-	TRBV9	TRBJ2-7	TGTGCCAGCAGCGTAGCGGGGTTTCAGGACGAGCAGTACTTC	CASSVAGFQDEQYF
-	-	TRBV10-1	TRBJ1-3	TGCGCCAGCAGTCCATCGGGGTCCCGCTCTGGAAACACCATATATTTT	CASSPSGSRSGNTIYF
TRBD2	-	TRBV5-1	TRBJ2-7	TGCGCCAGCAGCTTCAGACTAGCGGACGAGCAGTACTTC	CASSFRLADEQYF
-	-	TRBV13	TRBJ1-1	TGTGCCAGCAGCCAATGGACAAAGAACACTGAAGCTTTCTTT	CASSQWTKNTEAFF
-	-	TRBV7-8	TRBJ1-5	TGTGCCAGCAGCGCCGGGGGTCAGCCCCAGCATTTT	CASSAGGQPQHF
TRBD1	few	TRBV19	TRBJ2-5	TGTGCCAGTAATTTAGGGGGCAGGGGTGAGGGAGAGACCCAGTACTTC	CASNLGGRGEGETQYF
-	-	TRBV10-3	TRBJ2-7	TGTGCCATCAGTGAGTCCGGGGAGGCGGCCTACGAGCAGTACTTC	CAISESGEAAYEQYF
TRBD1	-	TRBV4-1	TRBJ1-1	TGCGCCAGCAGCCAAGAGAGAGGGGGCCCTCCGAACACTGAAGCTTTCTTT	CASSQERGGPPNTEAFF
TRBD1	once	TRBV19	TRBJ2-1	TGTGCCGCTAGGACAGGGGATTCCGTCTACAATGAGCAGTTCTTC	CAARTGDSVYNEQFF
TRBD2	-	TRBV28	TRBJ2-7	TGTGCCAGCAGCTTTACTAGCGGCTTGACCTACGAGCAGTACTTC	CASSFTSGLTYEQYF
TRBD1	-	TRBV7-2	TRBJ1-2	TGTGCCAGCAGCTCGAGGGGGCAGGGGGGTGCCTATGGCTACACCTTC	CASSSRGQGGAYGYTF
-	once	TRBV24-1	TRBJ2-5	TGTGCCACCAACCAGGAGGGAGAGACCCAGTACTTC	CATNQEGETQYF
-	-	TRBV27	TRBJ1-5	TGTGCCAGCAGTTTGGTCCAGTCTGGCCAGCCCCAGCATTTT	CASSLVQSGQPQHF
-	-	TRBV12-3/TRBV12-4	TRBJ2-7	TGTGCCAGCAGTTTTACTGAGGAGCAGTACTTC	CASSFTEEQYF
TRBD2	few	TRBV28	TRBJ2-1	TGTGCCAGCAGGGCGGGGGGGAGTGTGGGTAATGAGCAGTTCTTC	CASRAGGSVGNEQFF